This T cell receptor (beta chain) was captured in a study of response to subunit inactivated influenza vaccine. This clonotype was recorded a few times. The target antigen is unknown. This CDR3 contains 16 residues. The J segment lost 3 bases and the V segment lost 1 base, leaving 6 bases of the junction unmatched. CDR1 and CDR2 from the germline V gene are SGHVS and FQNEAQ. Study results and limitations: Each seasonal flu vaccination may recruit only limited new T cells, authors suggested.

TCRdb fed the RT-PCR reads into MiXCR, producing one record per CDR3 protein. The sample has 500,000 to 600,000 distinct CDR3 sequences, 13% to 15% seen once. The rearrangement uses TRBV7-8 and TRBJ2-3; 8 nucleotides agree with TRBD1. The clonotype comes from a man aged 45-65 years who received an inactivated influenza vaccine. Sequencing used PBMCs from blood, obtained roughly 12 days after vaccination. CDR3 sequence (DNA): TGTGCCAGCAGCTTAGGGGCAGGGGGCGCGACAGATACGCAGTATTTT. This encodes CASSLGAGGATDTQYF.